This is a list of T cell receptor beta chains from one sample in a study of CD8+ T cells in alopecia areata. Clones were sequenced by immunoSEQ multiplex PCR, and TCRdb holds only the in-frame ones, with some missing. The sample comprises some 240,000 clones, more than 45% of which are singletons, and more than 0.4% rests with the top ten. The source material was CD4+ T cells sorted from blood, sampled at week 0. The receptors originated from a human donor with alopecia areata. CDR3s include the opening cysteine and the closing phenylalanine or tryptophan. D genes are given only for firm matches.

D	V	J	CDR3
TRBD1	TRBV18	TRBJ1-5	CASSQAGQGAQPQHF
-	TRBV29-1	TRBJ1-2	CSVDDGYTF
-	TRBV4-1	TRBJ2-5	CASSQEDSLAETQYF
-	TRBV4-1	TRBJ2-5	CASSPLGEVQKAKETQYF
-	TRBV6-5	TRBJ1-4	CASRKRGAFGEKLFF
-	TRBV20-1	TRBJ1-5	CSASQFEAQHF
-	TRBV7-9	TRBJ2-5	CASSLVSETQYF
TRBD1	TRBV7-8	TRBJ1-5	CASSPGDRVSNQPQHF
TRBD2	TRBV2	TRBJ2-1	CASRKTSGGADEQFF
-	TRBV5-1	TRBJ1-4	CASSQNPDRREKLFF